Below, 2 T cell receptor beta chains from the same sample are listed, as sequenced in a study of blood T cell repertoires in COVID-19. Assay: immunoSEQ multiplex PCR; the TCRdb copy retains only in-frame clones and omits some. This table has some 140,000 clones, about 83% appearing once. Sequencing was performed on peripheral blood. Receptors were obtained from a woman aged 55-70 years with COVID-19, enrolled during active disease.

The V gene is TRBV5-1, the J gene TRBJ1-3; 9 positions match TRBD1. Per the germline V gene, CDR1 is SGHRS and CDR2 is YFSETQ. The CDR3 spans 16 residues. With V trimmed by 1 base and J by 3 bases, 5 bases remained unmatched. CDR3 sequence: CASSLPGQGSGNTIYF. The CDR3 nucleotides read TGCGCCAGCAGCTTGCCTGGACAGGGGAGTGGAAACACCATATATTTT.

The chain links TRBV5-1 to TRBJ2-2, with 7 bases matching TRBD2. In germline, CDR1 is SGHRS, CDR2 YFSETQ. J was trimmed by 4 bases and V by 0 bases; bases with no gene match: 6. The CDR3 extends over 16 amino acids. Here the CDR3 reads CASSLDGGEGTGELFF. As DNA, the CDR3 is TGCGCCAGCAGCTTGGATGGGGGGGAAGGCACCGGGGAGCTGTTTTTT.